Listed below are T cell receptor beta chains from one sample, sequenced in a study of T cells in Graves' hyperthyroidism and ophthalmopathy. TCRdb reprocessed the multiplex PCR reads via MiXCR and lists one record per CDR3 protein. The sample lists 490,000 or so distinct CDR3 sequences; approximately 23% were seen once. The sequenced sample was blood. The receptors were gathered from a woman between 65 and 79 years old with Graves' ophthalmopathy. The CDR3 runs from the conserved cysteine through the conserved F or W. Fields, in order: D gene, clone size, V gene, J gene, CDR3 length, CDR3 protein, CDR3 DNA. D genes are given only for firm matches. Clone size is stated in some rows and not others, as once, few, many or a class when expanded.

d_gene: .; abundance: .; v_gene: TRBV9; j_gene: TRBJ2-7; len: 14; CDR3aa: CASSVEGAFYEQYF; CDR3nt: TGTGCCAGCAGCGTAGAAGGGGCGTTCTACGAGCAGTACTTC
d_gene: .; abundance: many; v_gene: TRBV9; j_gene: TRBJ2-1; len: 17; CDR3aa: CASSVVGVPRQGGEQFF; CDR3nt: TGTGCCAGCAGCGTAGTGGGAGTCCCCCGCCAAGGCGGTGAGCAGTTCTTC
d_gene: TRBD1; abundance: many; v_gene: TRBV29-1; j_gene: TRBJ1-2; len: 11; CDR3aa: CSGRQGDGYTF; CDR3nt: TGCAGCGGGAGACAGGGGGATGGCTACACCTTC
d_gene: .; abundance: few; v_gene: TRBV28; j_gene: TRBJ1-4; len: 14; CDR3aa: CASSSHRRREKLFF; CDR3nt: TGTGCCAGCAGTTCACATCGGAGAAGGGAAAAACTGTTTTTT
d_gene: .; abundance: .; v_gene: TRBV12-3/TRBV12-4; j_gene: TRBJ1-5; len: 12; CDR3aa: CASSLVLKPQHF; CDR3nt: TGTGCCAGCAGTTTAGTTTTGAAGCCCCAGCATTTT
d_gene: TRBD2; abundance: few; v_gene: TRBV11-2; j_gene: TRBJ2-1; len: 17; CDR3aa: CASNGGLAGLTYNEQFF; CDR3nt: TGTGCCAGCAACGGGGGTCTAGCGGGACTCACCTACAATGAGCAGTTCTTC
d_gene: .; abundance: few; v_gene: TRBV9; j_gene: TRBJ1-2; len: 14; CDR3aa: CASSPPGILGGYTF; CDR3nt: TGTGCCAGCAGCCCACCGGGGATTCTCGGTGGCTACACCTTC
d_gene: .; abundance: few; v_gene: TRBV4-1; j_gene: TRBJ1-6; len: 16; CDR3aa: CASSQGGGHLNSPLHF; CDR3nt: TGCGCCAGCAGCCAAGGAGGGGGACATCTCAATTCACCCCTCCACTTT
d_gene: .; abundance: many; v_gene: TRBV12-3/TRBV12-4; j_gene: TRBJ1-5; len: 12; CDR3aa: CASTHGYQPQHF; CDR3nt: TGTGCCAGCACTCACGGTTATCAGCCCCAGCATTTT
d_gene: .; abundance: .; v_gene: TRBV7-2; j_gene: TRBJ2-2; len: 15; CDR3aa: CASSLESGNTGELFF; CDR3nt: TGTGCCAGCAGCTTAGAGTCCGGGAACACCGGGGAGCTGTTTTTT
d_gene: TRBD1; abundance: few; v_gene: TRBV2; j_gene: TRBJ1-6; len: 19; CDR3aa: CASSETPLPLQGERPPLHF; CDR3nt: TGTGCCAGCAGTGAAACCCCACTCCCTCTACAGGGGGAGAGGCCACCCCTCCACTTT
d_gene: .; abundance: .; v_gene: TRBV6-6; j_gene: TRBJ1-6; len: 14; CDR3aa: CASSYSPGFSPLHF; CDR3nt: TGTGCCAGCAGTTACTCACCGGGGTTTTCACCCCTCCACTTT
d_gene: TRBD1; abundance: few; v_gene: TRBV15; j_gene: TRBJ1-5; len: 14; CDR3aa: CATSTDRGLQPQHF; CDR3nt: TGTGCCACCAGCACGGACAGGGGGCTTCAGCCCCAGCATTTT
d_gene: TRBD2; abundance: .; v_gene: TRBV7-9; j_gene: TRBJ2-5; len: 15; CDR3aa: CASSETSGSWETQYF; CDR3nt: TGTGCCAGCAGCGAGACTAGCGGGAGCTGGGAGACCCAGTACTTC
d_gene: .; abundance: few; v_gene: TRBV28; j_gene: TRBJ1-2; len: 14; CDR3aa: CASSLFGFLYGYTF; CDR3nt: TGTGCCAGCAGTTTGTTTGGGTTTCTCTATGGCTACACCTTC
d_gene: .; abundance: .; v_gene: TRBV6-2/TRBV6-3; j_gene: TRBJ1-2; len: 15; CDR3aa: CASSYFDSSNYGYTF; CDR3nt: TGTGCCAGCAGTTATTTCGACAGTTCTAACTATGGCTACACCTTC
d_gene: .; abundance: many; v_gene: TRBV12-3/TRBV12-4; j_gene: TRBJ1-1; len: 12; CDR3aa: CASSLRQGEAFF; CDR3nt: TGTGCCAGCAGTTTACGGCAGGGTGAAGCTTTCTTT
d_gene: .; abundance: .; v_gene: TRBV11-2; j_gene: TRBJ2-3; len: 13; CDR3aa: CASIRDQSDTRYF; CDR3nt: TGTGCCAGCATCAGGGACCAAAGCGATACGCGGTATTTT
d_gene: TRBD2; abundance: .; v_gene: TRBV10-3; j_gene: TRBJ2-1; len: 15; CDR3aa: CAIGGPRERYNEQFF; CDR3nt: TGTGCCATCGGGGGACCGCGGGAGCGGTACAATGAGCAGTTCTTC
d_gene: TRBD1; abundance: few; v_gene: TRBV10-3; j_gene: TRBJ1-4; len: 16; CDR3aa: CAIRKGQESGGEKLFF; CDR3nt: TGTGCCATCAGAAAGGGACAGGAGTCAGGGGGAGAAAAACTGTTTTTT
d_gene: .; abundance: many; v_gene: TRBV6-1; j_gene: TRBJ2-3; len: 14; CDR3aa: CASSALSSTDTQYF; CDR3nt: TGTGCCAGCAGTGCCCTCTCGTCTACGGATACGCAGTATTTT
d_gene: .; abundance: few; v_gene: TRBV3-1; j_gene: TRBJ2-1; len: 15; CDR3aa: CASTLGQLSYNEQFF; CDR3nt: TGTGCCAGCACCCTCGGACAGTTATCTTACAATGAGCAGTTCTTC
d_gene: .; abundance: few; v_gene: TRBV20-1; j_gene: TRBJ1-6; len: 15; CDR3aa: CSARNTVNYNSPLHF; CDR3nt: TGCAGTGCTAGAAACACAGTGAACTATAATTCACCCCTCCACTTT
d_gene: .; abundance: .; v_gene: TRBV6-2/TRBV6-3; j_gene: TRBJ1-1; len: 14; CDR3aa: CASKSPSVNTEAFF; CDR3nt: TGTGCCAGCAAATCTCCTTCAGTGAACACTGAAGCTTTCTTT
d_gene: TRBD1; abundance: once; v_gene: TRBV5-4; j_gene: TRBJ1-1; len: 16; CDR3aa: CASRQSTRGLNTEAFF; CDR3nt: TGTGCCAGCAGACAATCGACCAGGGGGCTGAACACTGAAGCTTTCTTT
d_gene: .; abundance: many; v_gene: TRBV20-1; j_gene: TRBJ1-5; len: 12; CDR3aa: CSARDGNQPQHF; CDR3nt: TGCAGTGCCCGGGACGGCAATCAGCCCCAGCATTTT
d_gene: TRBD2; abundance: .; v_gene: TRBV20-1; j_gene: TRBJ2-7; len: 13; CDR3aa: CSARSSGSYEQYF; CDR3nt: TGCAGTGCTAGGTCTAGCGGGAGCTACGAGCAGTACTTC
d_gene: TRBD1; abundance: few; v_gene: TRBV6-6; j_gene: TRBJ1-3; len: 17; CDR3aa: CASSYTRTGGTGNTIYF; CDR3nt: TGTGCCAGCAGTTACACAAGGACAGGGGGCACTGGAAACACCATATATTTT
d_gene: TRBD1; abundance: .; v_gene: TRBV7-2; j_gene: TRBJ1-6; len: 15; CDR3aa: CASTDRVSYNSPLHF; CDR3nt: TGTGCCAGCACCGACAGGGTTTCCTATAATTCACCCCTCCACTTT
d_gene: TRBD2; abundance: .; v_gene: TRBV19; j_gene: TRBJ2-7; len: 14; CDR3aa: CASSIRLAKNEQYF; CDR3nt: TGTGCCAGTAGTATCCGACTAGCGAAAAACGAGCAGTACTTC
d_gene: TRBD2; abundance: many; v_gene: TRBV2; j_gene: TRBJ2-1; len: 15; CDR3aa: CASRKGRETDNEQFF; CDR3nt: TGTGCCAGCAGGAAAGGGAGGGAGACCGACAATGAGCAGTTCTTC
d_gene: TRBD1; abundance: .; v_gene: TRBV19; j_gene: TRBJ1-1; len: 13; CDR3aa: CASSPLGTGEAFF; CDR3nt: TGTGCCAGTAGTCCGCTAGGGACAGGGGAAGCTTTCTTT
d_gene: TRBD2; abundance: .; v_gene: TRBV28; j_gene: TRBJ2-3; len: 19; CDR3aa: CASSPIGAGGILNTDTQYF; CDR3nt: TGTGCCAGCAGTCCTATAGGGGCGGGAGGGATTTTAAACACAGATACGCAGTATTTT
d_gene: TRBD2; abundance: few; v_gene: TRBV3-1; j_gene: TRBJ2-5; len: 15; CDR3aa: CASSQTSGSKETQYF; CDR3nt: TGTGCCAGCAGCCAAACTAGCGGCAGCAAGGAGACCCAGTACTTC
d_gene: .; abundance: .; v_gene: TRBV20-1; j_gene: TRBJ2-7; len: 12; CDR3aa: CSAPRDVYEQYF; CDR3nt: TGCAGTGCCCCGAGGGACGTCTACGAGCAGTACTTC
d_gene: .; abundance: few; v_gene: TRBV6-5; j_gene: TRBJ2-7; len: 13; CDR3aa: CASSYYTQDEQYF; CDR3nt: TGTGCCAGCAGTTACTACACACAGGACGAGCAGTACTTC
d_gene: .; abundance: .; v_gene: TRBV29-1; j_gene: TRBJ2-7; len: 12; CDR3aa: CSVVTGTYEQYF; CDR3nt: TGCAGCGTTGTTACGGGGACCTACGAGCAGTACTTC